This T cell receptor (beta chain) was sequenced for a study of cytomegalovirus exposure and HLA in healthy donors. The germline V gene has CDR1 SGDLS and CDR2 YYNGEE. The CDR3 is 14 residues long. Trimming removed 3 bases at V and 4 bases at J, with 12 bases between. Data came from immunoSEQ multiplex PCR; TCRdb stores just in-frame clones and leaves some out. The data show about 64,000 clones, with 85% to 95% seen just once and approximately 6% held by the top ten. The rearrangement links TRBV9 to TRBJ2-3, with D possibly matching TRBD1 (7 bases). Source material: PBMCs. The clonotype comes from a woman aged 18-35 years in good health and CMV-seropositive. The CDR3 sequence is CASSGQGLADTQYF. The DNA of the CDR3 is TGTGCCAGCAGCGGACAGGGACTGGCAGATACGCAGTATTTT.